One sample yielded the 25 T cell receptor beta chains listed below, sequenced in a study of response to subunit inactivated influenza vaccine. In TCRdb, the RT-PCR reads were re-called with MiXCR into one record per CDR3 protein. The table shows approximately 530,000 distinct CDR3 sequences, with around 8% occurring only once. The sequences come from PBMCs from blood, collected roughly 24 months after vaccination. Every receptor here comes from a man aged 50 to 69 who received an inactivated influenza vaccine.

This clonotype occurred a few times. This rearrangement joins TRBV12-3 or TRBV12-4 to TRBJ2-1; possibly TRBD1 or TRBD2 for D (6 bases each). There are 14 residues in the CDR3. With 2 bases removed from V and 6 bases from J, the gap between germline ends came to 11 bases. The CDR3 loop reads CASSLIQGGNEQFF. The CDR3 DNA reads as TGTGCCAGCAGTTTAATACAGGGAGGCAATGAGCAGTTCTTC.

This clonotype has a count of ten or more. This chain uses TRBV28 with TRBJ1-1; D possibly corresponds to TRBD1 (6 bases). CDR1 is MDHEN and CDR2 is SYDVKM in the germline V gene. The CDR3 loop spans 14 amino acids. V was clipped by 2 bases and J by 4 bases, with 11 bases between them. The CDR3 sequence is CASSLTGLATEAFF. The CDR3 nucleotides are TGTGCCAGCAGTTTAACAGGGTTGGCCACTGAAGCTTTCTTT.

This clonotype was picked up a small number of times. The CDR3 bases are TGTGCCAGTAGGACAACTCTTGGGGGCAATCAGCCCCAGCATTTT. Its translation: CASRTTLGGNQPQHF. The chain recombines TRBV19 with TRBJ1-5; D gene uncertain. The CDR3 spans 15 residues. Looked up from germline, CDR1 is LNHDA and CDR2 is SQIVND (reference sequence). V was cut by 6 bases and J by 2 bases, with 14 bases left in between.

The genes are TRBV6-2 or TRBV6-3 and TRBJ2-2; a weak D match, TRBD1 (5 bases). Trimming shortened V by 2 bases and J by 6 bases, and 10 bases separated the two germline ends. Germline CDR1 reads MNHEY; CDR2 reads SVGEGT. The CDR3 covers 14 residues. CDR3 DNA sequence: TGTGCCAGCAGTTACGGGCGACAGTCCGGGGAGCTGTTTTTT. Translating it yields CASSYGRQSGELFF.

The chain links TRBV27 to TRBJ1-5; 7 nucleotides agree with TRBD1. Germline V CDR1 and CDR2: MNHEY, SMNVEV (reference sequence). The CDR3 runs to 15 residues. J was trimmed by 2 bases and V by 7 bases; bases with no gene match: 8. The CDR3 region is CASNPTGTRNQPQHF. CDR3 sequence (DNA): TGTGCCAGCAACCCGACAGGGACCCGCAATCAGCCCCAGCATTTT.

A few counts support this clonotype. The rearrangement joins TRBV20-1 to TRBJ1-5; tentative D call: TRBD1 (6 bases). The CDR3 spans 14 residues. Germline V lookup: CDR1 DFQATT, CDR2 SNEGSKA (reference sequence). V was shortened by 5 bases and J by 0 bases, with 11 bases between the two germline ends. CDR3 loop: CSAPTGYSNQPQHF. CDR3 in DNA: TGCAGTGCTCCGACAGGCTATAGCAATCAGCCCCAGCATTTT.

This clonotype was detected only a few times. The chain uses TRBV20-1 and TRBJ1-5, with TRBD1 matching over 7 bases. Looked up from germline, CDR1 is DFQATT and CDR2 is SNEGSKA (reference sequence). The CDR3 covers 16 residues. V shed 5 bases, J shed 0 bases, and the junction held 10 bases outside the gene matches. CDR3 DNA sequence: TGCAGTGCTCAAGCCTTACAGGGGAATAGCAATCAGCCCCAGCATTTT. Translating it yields CSAQALQGNSNQPQHF.

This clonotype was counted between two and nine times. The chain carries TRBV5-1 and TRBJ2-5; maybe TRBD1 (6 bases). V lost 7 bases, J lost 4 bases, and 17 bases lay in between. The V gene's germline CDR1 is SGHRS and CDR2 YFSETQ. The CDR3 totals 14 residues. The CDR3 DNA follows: TGCGCCAGCCGAACCAACAGGGTCGGAGAGACCCAGTACTTC. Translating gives CASRTNRVGETQYF. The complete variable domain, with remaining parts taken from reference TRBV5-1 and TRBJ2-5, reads KAGVTQTPRYLIKTRGQQVTLSCSPISGHRSVSWYQQTPGQGLQFLFEYFSETQRNKGNFPGRFSGRQFSNSRSEMNVSTLELGDSALYLCASRTNRVGETQYFGPGTRLLVL.

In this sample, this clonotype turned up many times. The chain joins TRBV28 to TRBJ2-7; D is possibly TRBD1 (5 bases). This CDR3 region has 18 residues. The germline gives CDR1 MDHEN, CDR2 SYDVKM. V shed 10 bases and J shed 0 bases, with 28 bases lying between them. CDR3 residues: CANRLAPWQANDSYEQYF. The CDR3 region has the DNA TGTGCCAACAGGCTCGCTCCCTGGCAGGCAAACGACTCCTACGAGCAGTACTTC. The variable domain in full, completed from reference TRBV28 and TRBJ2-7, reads DVKVTQSSRYLVKRTGEKVFLECVQDMDHENMFWYRQDPGLGLRLIYFSYDVKMKEKGDIPEGYSVSREKKERFSLILESASTNQTSMYLCANRLAPWQANDSYEQYFGPGTRLTVT.

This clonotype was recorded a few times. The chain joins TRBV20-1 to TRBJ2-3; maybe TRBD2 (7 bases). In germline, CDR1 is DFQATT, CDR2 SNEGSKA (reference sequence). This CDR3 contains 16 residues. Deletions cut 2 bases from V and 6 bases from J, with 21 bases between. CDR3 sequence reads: CSARTSPRGPGDTQYF. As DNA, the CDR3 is TGCAGTGCTAGAACCTCCCCGCGGGGGCCTGGGGATACGCAGTATTTT.

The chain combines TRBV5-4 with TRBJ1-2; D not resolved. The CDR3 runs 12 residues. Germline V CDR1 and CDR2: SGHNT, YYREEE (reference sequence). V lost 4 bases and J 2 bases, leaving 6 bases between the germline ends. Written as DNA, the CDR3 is TGTGCCAGCAGCACCAGCAACTATGGCTACACCTTC. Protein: CASSTSNYGYTF.

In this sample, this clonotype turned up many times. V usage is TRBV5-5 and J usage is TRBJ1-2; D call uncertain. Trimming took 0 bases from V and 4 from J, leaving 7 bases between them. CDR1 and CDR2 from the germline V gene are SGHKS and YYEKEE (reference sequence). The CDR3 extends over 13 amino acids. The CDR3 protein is CASSLETLYGYTF. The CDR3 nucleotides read TGTGCCAGCAGCTTGGAGACTCTCTATGGCTACACCTTC.

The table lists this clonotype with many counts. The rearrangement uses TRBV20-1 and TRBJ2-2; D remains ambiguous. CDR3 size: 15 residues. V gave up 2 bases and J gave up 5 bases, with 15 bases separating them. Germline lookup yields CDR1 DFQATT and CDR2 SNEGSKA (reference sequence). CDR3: CSARPWDRATGELFF. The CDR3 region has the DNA TGCAGTGCTAGACCGTGGGATAGGGCGACCGGGGAGCTGTTTTTT.

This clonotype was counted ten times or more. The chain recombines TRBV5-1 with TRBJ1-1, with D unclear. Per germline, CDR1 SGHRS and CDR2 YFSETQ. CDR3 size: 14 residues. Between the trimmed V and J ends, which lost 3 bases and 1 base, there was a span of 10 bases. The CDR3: CASSWGDGNTEAFF. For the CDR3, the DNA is TGCGCCAGCAGCTGGGGAGACGGGAACACTGAAGCTTTCTTT.

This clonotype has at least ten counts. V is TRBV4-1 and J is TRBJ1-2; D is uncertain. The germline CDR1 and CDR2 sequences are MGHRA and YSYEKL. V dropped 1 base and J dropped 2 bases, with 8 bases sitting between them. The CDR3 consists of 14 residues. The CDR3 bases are TGCGCCAGCAGCCAAGCTCCGGGAAACTATGGCTACACCTTC. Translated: CASSQAPGNYGYTF.

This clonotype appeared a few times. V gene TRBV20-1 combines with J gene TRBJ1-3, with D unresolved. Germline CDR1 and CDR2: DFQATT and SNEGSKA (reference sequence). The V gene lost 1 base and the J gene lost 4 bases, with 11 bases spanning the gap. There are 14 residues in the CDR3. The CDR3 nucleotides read TGCAGTGCTAGAGTTATGGGGTTGGGAAACACCATATATTTT. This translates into CSARVMGLGNTIYF.

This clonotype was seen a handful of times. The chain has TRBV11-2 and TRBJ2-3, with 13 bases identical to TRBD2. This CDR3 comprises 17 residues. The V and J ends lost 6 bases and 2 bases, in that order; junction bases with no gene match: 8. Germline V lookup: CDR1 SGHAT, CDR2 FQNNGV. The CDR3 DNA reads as TGTGCCAGCAGTCGTTGGGGACTAGCGGGGTTCACAGATACGCAGTATTTT. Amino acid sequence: CASSRWGLAGFTDTQYF. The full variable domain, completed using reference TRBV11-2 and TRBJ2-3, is EAGVAQSPRYKIIEKRQSVAFWCNPISGHATLYWYQQILGQGPKLLIQFQNNGVVDDSQLPKDRFSAERLKGVDSTLKIQPAKLEDSAVYLCASSRWGLAGFTDTQYFGPGTRLTVL.

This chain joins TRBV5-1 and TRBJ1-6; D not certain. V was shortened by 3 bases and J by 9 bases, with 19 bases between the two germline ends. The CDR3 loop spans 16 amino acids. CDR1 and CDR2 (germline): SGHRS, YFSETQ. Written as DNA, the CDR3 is TGCGCCAGCAGCTCCGGTGGGAGCGTCAGGACTTCACCCCTCCACTTT. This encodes CASSSGGSVRTSPLHF. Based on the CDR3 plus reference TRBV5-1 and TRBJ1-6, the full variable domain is KAGVTQTPRYLIKTRGQQVTLSCSPISGHRSVSWYQQTPGQGLQFLFEYFSETQRNKGNFPGRFSGRQFSNSRSEMNVSTLELGDSALYLCASSSGGSVRTSPLHFGNGTRLTVT.

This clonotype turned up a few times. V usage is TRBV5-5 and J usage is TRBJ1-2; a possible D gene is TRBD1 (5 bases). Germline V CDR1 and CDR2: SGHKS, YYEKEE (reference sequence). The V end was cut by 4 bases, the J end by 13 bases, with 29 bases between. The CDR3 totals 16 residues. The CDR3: CASSPRASFTELLFTF. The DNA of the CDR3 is TGTGCCAGCAGCCCCAGGGCTAGTTTCACAGAGCTACTCTTCACCTTC.

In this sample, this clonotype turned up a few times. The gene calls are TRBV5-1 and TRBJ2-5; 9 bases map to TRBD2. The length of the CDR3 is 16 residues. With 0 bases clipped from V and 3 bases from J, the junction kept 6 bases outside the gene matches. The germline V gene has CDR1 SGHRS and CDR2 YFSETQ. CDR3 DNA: TGCGCCAGCAGCTTGGAGGCTAGCGGGGATGAAGAGACCCAGTACTTC. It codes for CASSLEASGDEETQYF.

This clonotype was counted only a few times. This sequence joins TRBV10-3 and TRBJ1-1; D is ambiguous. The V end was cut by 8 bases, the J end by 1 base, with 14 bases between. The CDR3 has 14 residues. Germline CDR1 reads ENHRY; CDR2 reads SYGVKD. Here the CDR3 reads CAISWAAGNTEAFF. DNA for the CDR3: TGTGCCATCTCTTGGGCAGCCGGGAACACTGAAGCTTTCTTT.

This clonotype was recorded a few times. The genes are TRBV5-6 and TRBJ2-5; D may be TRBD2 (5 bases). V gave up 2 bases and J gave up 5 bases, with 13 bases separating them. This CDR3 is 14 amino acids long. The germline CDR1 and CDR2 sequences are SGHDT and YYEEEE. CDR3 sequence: CASSFGSSWETQYF. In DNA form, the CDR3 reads TGTGCCAGCAGCTTCGGGTCTAGCTGGGAGACCCAGTACTTC.

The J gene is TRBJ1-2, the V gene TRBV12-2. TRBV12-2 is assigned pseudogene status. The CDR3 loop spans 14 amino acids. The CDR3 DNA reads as TGTGCAAGTCGCTTAGCGCTCTCAGGAGGTGGCTACACCTTC. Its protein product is CASRLALSGGGYTF.

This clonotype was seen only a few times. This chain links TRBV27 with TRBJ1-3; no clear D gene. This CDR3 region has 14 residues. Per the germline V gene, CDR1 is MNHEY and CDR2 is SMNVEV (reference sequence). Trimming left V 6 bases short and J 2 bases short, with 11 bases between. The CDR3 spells CASRPNPAGNTIYF. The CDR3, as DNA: TGTGCCAGCAGACCTAACCCCGCTGGAAACACCATATATTTT.

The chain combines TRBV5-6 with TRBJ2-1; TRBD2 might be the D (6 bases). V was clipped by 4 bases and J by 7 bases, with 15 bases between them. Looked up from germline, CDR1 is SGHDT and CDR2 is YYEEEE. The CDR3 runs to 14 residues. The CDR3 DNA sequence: TGTGCCAGCAGCACCCAACTCCTAGCGAATGAGCAGTTCTTC. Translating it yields CASSTQLLANEQFF.